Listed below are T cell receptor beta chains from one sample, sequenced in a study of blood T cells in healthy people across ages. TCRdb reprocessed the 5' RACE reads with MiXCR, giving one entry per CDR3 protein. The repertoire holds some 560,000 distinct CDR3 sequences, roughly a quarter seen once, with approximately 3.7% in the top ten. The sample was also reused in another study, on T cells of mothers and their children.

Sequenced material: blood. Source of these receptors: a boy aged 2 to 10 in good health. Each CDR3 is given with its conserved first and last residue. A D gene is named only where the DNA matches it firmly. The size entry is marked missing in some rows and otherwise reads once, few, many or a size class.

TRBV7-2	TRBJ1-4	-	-	TGTGCCAGCAGCACGCAGGCGGGGCTGAGGTATAAACTGTTTTTT	CASSTQAGLRYKLFF
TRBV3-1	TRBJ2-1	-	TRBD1	TGTGCCAGCAGCCCGGGATTAGTGGGGGACAGGGGCCCGTTCTTC	CASSPGLVGDRGPFF
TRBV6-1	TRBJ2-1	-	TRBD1	TGTGCCAGCAGTAGGGGGCCTCAGGGCAATGAGCAGTTCTTC	CASSRGPQGNEQFF
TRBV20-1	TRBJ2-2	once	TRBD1	TGCAGTGCTGAACCGGGACAGGGGGGCACCGGGGAGCTGTTTTTT	CSAEPGQGGTGELFF
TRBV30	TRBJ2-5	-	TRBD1	TGTGCCTGGAGTGTTGGACAGGTGGGGGTGACCCAGTACTTC	CAWSVGQVGVTQYF
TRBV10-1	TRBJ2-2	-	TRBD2	TGCGCCAGCGGGGGGGGGGAATCGAACACCGGGGAGCTGTTTTTT	CASGGGESNTGELFF
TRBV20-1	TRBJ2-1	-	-	TGCAGTGCTACTAAGGGAAATGAGCAGTTCTTC	CSATKGNEQFF
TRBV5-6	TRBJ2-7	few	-	TGTGCCAGCAGCCCACCCCGAGGGTGGCGATACGAGCAGTACTTC	CASSPPRGWRYEQYF
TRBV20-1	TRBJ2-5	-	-	TGCAGTGCTCTTTCACCGTACCAAGAGACCCAGTACTTC	CSALSPYQETQYF
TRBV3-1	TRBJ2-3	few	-	TGTGCCAGCAGCCAAGATTTGGGTAGTTCGGGTACGCAGTATTTT	CASSQDLGSSGTQYF
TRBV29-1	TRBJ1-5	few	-	TGCAGCGTTGTGGACCCCTCAGGGCCAAATCAGCCCCAGCATTTT	CSVVDPSGPNQPQHF
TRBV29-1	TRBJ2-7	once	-	TGCAGCGTTGAAGTAAGGGCCTACGAGCAGTACTTC	CSVEVRAYEQYF
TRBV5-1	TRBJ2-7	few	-	TGCGCCAGCGGATCAATGGGGGAGCAGTACTTC	CASGSMGEQYF
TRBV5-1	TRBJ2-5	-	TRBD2	TGCGCCAGCAGCTTGAGGCTAGCGGGTCTCGAGCGAACCCAGTACTTC	CASSLRLAGLERTQYF